The 24 T cell receptor beta chains below come from one sample, sequenced in a study of regulatory T cells in long-lasting Graves disease. Arm-PCR with iRepertoire HTBI primers amplified the CDR3 regions for these TCR beta libraries. TCRdb reprocessed the multiplex PCR reads with MiXCR, giving one entry per CDR3 protein. The sample consists of about 310,000 distinct CDR3 sequences, under 25% of them appearing once. Specified time point: persistent/refractory GD, antithyroid drugs over 5 years with positive TRAb. RNA from PBMCs was the source of the TCR library. This material consisted of peripheral blood mononuclear cells (PBMCs), taken when the disease was refractory, from a patient treated with antithyroid drugs. These receptors originate from a female donor with Graves disease.

A few counts support this clonotype. The rearrangement joins TRBV28 to TRBJ1-3; possibly TRBD1 for D (5 bases). The CDR3 loop spans 18 amino acids. Trimming shortened V by 8 bases and J by 0 bases, and 23 bases separated the two germline ends. Germline CDR1 reads MDHEN; CDR2 reads SYDVKM. CDR3 sequence: CASLGQAERGFSGNTIYF. DNA for the CDR3: TGTGCCAGCCTGGGCCAAGCTGAAAGGGGCTTCTCTGGAAACACCATATATTTT.

This clonotype was counted many times. The V and J genes are TRBV7-2 and TRBJ1-2, with 7 bases identical to TRBD1. This CDR3 has 15 residues. Per the germline V gene, CDR1 is SGHTA and CDR2 is FQGNSA. With 5 bases clipped from V and 8 bases from J, the junction kept 14 bases outside the gene matches. The CDR3 nucleotides read TGTGCCAGCAGCGAGCAAACATCAGGGGGTGGAGGCTACACCTTC. Protein sequence: CASSEQTSGGGGYTF.

This clonotype was observed many times. This chain links TRBV28 with TRBJ2-7, with TRBD1 identical over 12 bases. CDR3 length: 15 amino acids. The junction had 5 bases not matched to a gene; V was cut back by 2 bases and J by 6 bases. CDR1 is MDHEN, CDR2 SYDVKM, per germline. CDR3 residues: CASSLRGTGGAEQYF. CDR3 DNA: TGTGCCAGCAGTTTAAGGGGGACAGGGGGCGCCGAGCAGTACTTC.

This clonotype appeared many times. This chain connects TRBV12-3 or TRBV12-4 to TRBJ2-6; TRBD1 matches at 10 bases. The ends lost 7 bases at V and 1 base at J; junction bases unmatched: 7. This CDR3 comprises 17 residues. The CDR3 DNA is TGTGCCAGCAAACTCCGGGACAGGGGTTCTGGGGCCAACGTCCTGACTTTC. It codes for CASKLRDRGSGANVLTF.

The chain recombines TRBV29-1 with TRBJ2-6, with unresolved D. This CDR3 contains 12 residues. The germline gives CDR1 SQVTM, CDR2 ANQGSEA. V lost 4 bases, J lost 2 bases, and 3 bases lay in between. This CDR3 is CSVVAGANVLTF. In nucleotides, the CDR3 is TGCAGCGTTGTAGCTGGGGCCAACGTCCTGACTTTC.

The chain has TRBV20-1 and TRBJ1-2; D is undetermined. This CDR3 has 12 residues. V was trimmed by 6 bases and J by 8 bases, leaving 16 bases between them. Per germline, CDR1 DFQATT and CDR2 SNEGSKA (reference sequence). The CDR3 loop is CSASEEGRGYTF. The CDR3 coding sequence is TGCAGTGCCTCGGAGGAGGGCCGGGGCTACACCTTC.

The chain carries TRBV20-1 and TRBJ1-5; D gene uncertain. Looked up from germline, CDR1 is DFQATT and CDR2 is SNEGSKA (reference sequence). Trimming pared 1 base from V and 9 bases from J, leaving 16 bases between. CDR3 length: 14 amino acids. CDR3 coding DNA: TGCAGTGCTAGAGGTCAGCGCAATGTGGGGCCCCAGCATTTT. Encoded protein: CSARGQRNVGPQHF.

The V call is TRBV20-1, the J call TRBJ2-5; no clear D. The CDR3 runs to 13 residues. CDR1 DFQATT and CDR2 SNEGSKA come from the germline V gene (reference sequence). Trimming removed 3 bases from V and 5 bases from J, with 13 bases in between. The DNA of the CDR3 is TGCAGTGCTAGTGGTGCGACTGCGGAGACCCAGTACTTC. Translation: CSASGATAETQYF.

This clonotype has only a few counts. The V and J genes are TRBV20-1 and TRBJ2-7; 14 positions match TRBD2. Trimming took 5 bases from V and 3 from J; bases not matched to a gene: 12. The germline CDR1 and CDR2 sequences are DFQATT and SNEGSKA (reference sequence). CDR3 size: 17 residues. As DNA, the CDR3 is TGCAGTGCTGCTCCGGGACTAGCGGGAGATTATCTCTACGAGCAGTACTTC. Encoded protein: CSAAPGLAGDYLYEQYF.

This clonotype was found a few times. This chain joins TRBV5-1 and TRBJ2-7, with D perhaps being TRBD1 or TRBD2 (6 bases each). Germline loops: CDR1 SGHRS, CDR2 YFSETQ. V was trimmed by 1 base and J by 4 bases, leaving 12 bases between them. CDR3 length equals 14 residues. The CDR3 nucleotides are TGCGCCAGCAGCTTGTTCGGGGGCGGTTACGAGCAGTACTTC. Residues: CASSLFGGGYEQYF.

For this clonotype: One end of the junction does not line up with germline, which may come from a read error. CDR3: CASRQTGYGQYF. The DNA for the CDR3 is TGTGCCAGCAGACAAACAGGGTACGGGCAGTACTTC. The genes are TRBV5-6 and TRBJ2-7, with D maybe TRBD1 (6 bases). Germline V lookup: CDR1 SGHDT, CDR2 YYEEEE. CDR3 length: 12 residues.

This clonotype was seen only a few times. V and J are TRBV18 and TRBJ1-5; perhaps TRBD1 as D (5 bases). V was pared by 3 bases and J by 5 bases, with 14 bases between. CDR1 is KGHSH, CDR2 LQKENI, per germline. This CDR3 has 15 amino acids. The CDR3 DNA is TGTGCCAGCTCACCCTCCGGGGACGGCGATCAGCCCCAGCATTTT. It yields the protein CASSPSGDGDQPQHF.

With respect to this clonotype: A read error may account for a junction end that differs from germline. The chain employs TRBV18 and TRBJ1-5; TRBD1 matches 7 bases. The V gene's germline CDR1 is KGHSH and CDR2 LQKENI. This CDR3 is built from 13 residues. CDR3 loop: CASAPAGGQPQHF. The CDR3 DNA sequence: TGTGCCAGCGCACCCGCAGGGGGGCAGCCCCAGCATTTT. The full variable domain, with the rest looked up from reference TRBV18 and TRBJ1-5, is NAGVMQNPRHLVRRRGQEARLRCSPMKGHSHVYWYRQLPEEGLKFMVYLQKENIIDESGMPKERFSAEFPKEGPSILRIQQVVRGDSAAYFCASAPAGGQPQHFGDGTRLSIL.

This clonotype was counted a few times. The gene calls are TRBV7-9 and TRBJ1-4; D is undetermined. V lost 2 bases to trimming and J lost 5 bases, with 15 bases between them. Per the germline V gene, CDR1 is SEHNR and CDR2 is FQNEAQ (reference sequence). This CDR3 region has 16 residues. CDR3: CASSLSDGRENEKLFF. CDR3 nucleotides: TGTGCCAGCAGCTTATCCGATGGGCGGGAGAATGAAAAACTGTTTTTT.

There are many counts of this clonotype. The chain joins TRBV20-1 to TRBJ1-5; D gene ambiguous. The CDR3 is 12 amino acids. From germline, CDR1 is DFQATT and CDR2 SNEGSKA (reference sequence). The V end lost 3 bases, the J end lost 6 bases, and 9 bases lay between the germline ends. CDR3 residues: CSAREIGQPQHF. CDR3 bases: TGCAGTGCTAGGGAAATCGGTCAGCCCCAGCATTTT.

Regarding this clonotype: At one boundary the junction diverges from the germline segment, which might be a read error. The rearrangement links TRBV28 to TRBJ1-1, with a tentative D call TRBD1 (6 bases). Germline V CDR1 and CDR2: MDHEN, SYDVKM. The CDR3 contains 15 residues. The chain's CDR3 is CASRGAGVRYTEALF. The CDR3 DNA sequence: TGTGCCAGCAGGGGGGCGGGGGTACGGTACACTGAAGCTCTCTTT.

Only a few counts were recorded for this clonotype. The V gene is TRBV28, the J gene TRBJ1-1; no reliable D call. V was cut by 6 bases and J by 6 bases, with 14 bases left in between. Germline CDR1 and CDR2: MDHEN and SYDVKM. There are 13 residues in the CDR3. The CDR3 nucleotides read TGTGCCAGCAGCCCCCCTCCTCTAGCTGAAGCTTTCTTT. This encodes CASSPPPLAEAFF.

In its sample, this clonotype was seen once. The chain carries TRBV7-9 and TRBJ2-7; 7 bases agree with TRBD2. After removal of 11 bases from V and 6 bases from J, the junction contained 13 bases not matched to a gene. The CDR3 totals 13 residues. Germline assignment: CDR1 SEHNR and CDR2 FQNEAQ (reference sequence). The CDR3 DNA reads TGTGCCTGGAGTGTAGGACTAGTTCGCGAGCAGTACTTC. This sequence encodes CAWSVGLVREQYF. Full variable domain (outside the CDR3, taken from reference TRBV7-9 and TRBJ2-7): DTGVSQNPRHKITKRGQNVTFRCDPISEHNRLYWYRQTLGQGPEFLTYFQNEAQLEKSRLLSDRFSAERPKGSFSTLEIQRTEQGDSAMYLCAWSVGLVREQYFGPGTRLTVT.

This clonotype occurred a few times. The V and J genes are TRBV2 and TRBJ2-1; TRBD2 matches at 7 bases. There are 17 residues in the CDR3. Germline V gene lookup returns CDR1 SNHLY and CDR2 FYNNEI. The V and J ends lost 7 bases and 4 bases, in that order; junction bases with no gene match: 16. The CDR3 loop reads CASTRQGRETRYNEQFF. In DNA, the CDR3 is TGTGCCAGCACCCGACAAGGGCGGGAGACCAGATACAATGAGCAGTTCTTC.

This clonotype appeared a few times. The V and J genes are TRBV20-1 and TRBJ1-3; a weak D match, TRBD1 (5 bases). The germline V and J ends were trimmed by 3 bases and 9 bases, with 12 bases remaining between them. CDR1 DFQATT and CDR2 SNEGSKA come from the germline V gene (reference sequence). The CDR3 sequence is 12 residues long. CDR3 amino acids: CSARGEDGTIYF. The DNA of the CDR3 is TGCAGTGCTAGGGGGGAGGATGGCACCATATATTTT.

The gene calls are TRBV20-1 and TRBJ2-1; D may be TRBD1 or TRBD2 (5 bases each). V dropped 2 bases and J dropped 0 bases, with 8 bases sitting between them. Looked up from germline, CDR1 is DFQATT and CDR2 is SNEGSKA (reference sequence). CDR3 length equals 14 residues. The CDR3 reads CSARWDDSYNEQFF. The CDR3 DNA reads TGCAGTGCTAGATGGGACGACTCCTACAATGAGCAGTTCTTC.

This clonotype was found a few times. This chain uses TRBV2 with TRBJ2-3; 12 bases agree with TRBD2. The ends lost 6 bases at V and 5 bases at J; junction bases unmatched: 3. The CDR3 runs 14 residues. Germline-derived CDR1 and CDR2 are SNHLY and FYNNEI. The CDR3 bases are TGTGCCAGCAGAGCGGGACTAGCGGGAGATACGCAGTATTTT. This codes for CASRAGLAGDTQYF.

This clonotype was observed at least ten times. The chain employs TRBV27 and TRBJ1-6; TRBD1 is a possible D gene (5 bases). Per the germline V gene, CDR1 is MNHEY and CDR2 is SMNVEV (reference sequence). This CDR3 is built from 12 residues. V was clipped by 8 bases and J by 10 bases, with 12 bases between them. The CDR3 nucleotides read TGTGCCAGCTCCAAGCAGGGATCACCCCTCCACTTT. Encoded protein: CASSKQGSPLHF.

This clonotype occurred a few times. The chain uses TRBV7-9 and TRBJ2-5; 12 bases match TRBD2. The CDR3 consists of 16 residues. With V trimmed by 5 bases and J by 7 bases, 11 bases remained unmatched. CDR1 SEHNR and CDR2 FQNEAQ come from the germline V gene (reference sequence). CDR3 loop: CASSPGLAGSVWTQYF. CDR3 DNA sequence: TGTGCCAGCAGCCCGGGACTAGCGGGTAGCGTATGGACCCAGTACTTC.